The clone carrying this T cell receptor beta chain was observed a few times. The target antigen is unknown. This sample stems from a study of regulatory T cells in long-lasting Graves disease. Construction of the TCR beta libraries employed iRepertoire HTBI primers in conjunction with Arm-PCR of CDR3 regions. TCRdb itself ran the multiplex PCR reads through MiXCR, one entry per CDR3 protein. This table has around 480,000 distinct CDR3 sequences, around 15% appearing once. Study outcomes and limitations: Repertoires from persistent disease leaned toward TRBV28, TRBJ1-2 and TRBJ2-5.

This CDR3 spans 16 amino acids. V shed 6 bases and J 0 bases; nucleotides not matched to a gene: 7. Germline V gives CDR1 MDHEN, CDR2 SYDVKM. Stated time point: newly diagnosed GD, antithyroid drugs for less than 3 months. The TCR library was made from RNA that had been extracted from PBMCs in TRIzol. These sequences were also reported in another study, on T cells in Graves' hyperthyroidism and ophthalmopathy. From that study: Those patients with uncontrolled infection, other autoimmune disease, pregnancy or lactation were excluded. The HTBI primer set served for first-round RT-PCR of the TCR CDR3. Among thyroid clonotypes expanded above 0.001, most also appeared in blood.

This specimen was peripheral blood mononuclear cells (PBMCs), taken at new diagnosis, from a patient treated with antithyroid drugs. The TCR sequence derives from a man between 40 and 49 years old with Graves disease. The chain recombines TRBV28 with TRBJ2-5; 10 bases are shared with TRBD2. This CDR3 reads CASSPIGTSDQETQYF. Written as DNA, the CDR3 is TGTGCCAGCAGCCCGATCGGGACTAGCGACCAAGAGACCCAGTACTTC.